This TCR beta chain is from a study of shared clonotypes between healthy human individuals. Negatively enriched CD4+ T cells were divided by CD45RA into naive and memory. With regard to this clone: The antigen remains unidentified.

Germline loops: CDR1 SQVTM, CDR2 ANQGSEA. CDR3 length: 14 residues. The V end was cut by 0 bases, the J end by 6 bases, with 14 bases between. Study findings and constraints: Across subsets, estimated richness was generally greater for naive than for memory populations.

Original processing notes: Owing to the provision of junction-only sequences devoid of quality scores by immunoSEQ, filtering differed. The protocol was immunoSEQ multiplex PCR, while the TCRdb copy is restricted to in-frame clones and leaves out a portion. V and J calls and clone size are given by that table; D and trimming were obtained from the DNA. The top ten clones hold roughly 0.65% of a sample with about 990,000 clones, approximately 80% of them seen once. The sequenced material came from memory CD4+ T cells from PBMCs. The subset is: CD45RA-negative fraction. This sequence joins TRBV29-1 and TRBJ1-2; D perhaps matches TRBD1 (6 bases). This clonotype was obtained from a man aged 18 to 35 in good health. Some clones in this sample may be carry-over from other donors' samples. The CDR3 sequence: CSVEELEGVNGYTF. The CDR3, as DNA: TGCAGCGTTGAAGAGTTGGAGGGGGTGAATGGCTACACCTTC.